What follows are 17 T cell receptor beta chains derived from one specimen sequenced in a study of liver allograft versus peripheral blood T cells. The wider study: Recipients' peripheral blood served as the comparator for T cell receptor repertoires in transplanted livers.

TCRdb reanalysed the reads using MiXCR and keeps one entry per CDR3 protein. The data show about 3,700 distinct CDR3 sequences, with more than 15% seen just once and under 25% held by the top ten. These TCRs come from a human patient who had a liver transplant. Certain T cells may be donor cells from the graft.

By share, this clonotype ranks as medium-sized (0.01 to 0.1%). The V gene is TRBV6-6, the J gene TRBJ2-7, with D maybe TRBD2 (5 bases). CDR3 length: 12 amino acids. The V end lost 6 bases, the J end lost 4 bases, and 10 bases lay between the germline ends. Germline CDR1 reads MNHNY; CDR2 reads SVGAGI (reference sequence). The DNA for the CDR3 is TGTGCCAGCAGCCTGGACTTTTACGAGCAGTACTTC. Translated: CASSLDFYEQYF.

This clonotype occurred a few times. The chain carries TRBV20-1 and TRBJ2-7; D unresolved. Trimming pared 1 base from V and 4 bases from J, leaving 5 bases between. Germline assignment: CDR1 DFQATT and CDR2 SNEGSKA (reference sequence). The CDR3 length is 11 residues. CDR3 in amino acids: CSARVLYEQYF. The CDR3 DNA reads TGCAGTGCTAGAGTCTTATACGAGCAGTACTTC.

By its share, this clonotype is medium-sized (0.01 to 0.1%). Germline is not matched at one junction end, which may reflect a read error. The chain uses TRBV6-2 or TRBV6-3 and TRBJ1-2, with unresolved D. Per germline, CDR1 MNHEY and CDR2 SVGEGT. This CDR3 has 11 amino acids. The CDR3 loop is CASSSNYGYTF. CDR3 coding DNA: TGTGCCAGCAGTTCTAATTATGGCTACACCTTC.

This clonotype is labeled medium-sized (0.01 to 0.1%). In DNA, the CDR3 is TGTGCCAGCAGTTACTCGAACTGGGGGACGTCCGGCACTGAAGCTTTCTTT. It encodes CASSYSNWGTSGTEAFF. The J gene is TRBJ1-1, the V gene TRBV6-6, with D perhaps TRBD1 (5 bases). Germline CDR1 MNHNY, CDR2 SVGAGI (reference sequence). With 0 bases removed from V and 4 bases from J, the gap between germline ends came to 18 bases. This CDR3 has 17 residues.

By sample fraction, this clonotype is medium-sized. The chain carries TRBV12-3 or TRBV12-4 and TRBJ1-5, with 7 bases that match TRBD1. The CDR3 length is 15 residues. The V segment lost 0 bases and the J segment 6 bases; nucleotides outside the gene matches: 5. The CDR3 region is CASSLARGGGQPQHF. The CDR3 coding sequence is TGTGCCAGCAGTTTAGCGAGAGGGGGCGGTCAGCCCCAGCATTTT.

In DNA, the CDR3 is TGTGCCAGCAGTCCGGGATCCACAGGGGCGATTACCGGGGAGCTGTTTTTT. This encodes CASSPGSTGAITGELFF. The chain carries TRBV12-3 or TRBV12-4 and TRBJ2-2; TRBD1 aligns across 7 bases. The CDR3 sequence is 17 residues long. V shed 5 bases and J 5 bases; nucleotides not matched to a gene: 14.

This clonotype has just a few counts. The rearrangement uses TRBV25-1 and TRBJ2-2; possibly TRBD2 for D (6 bases). The germline V and J ends were trimmed by 3 bases and 5 bases, with 16 bases remaining between them. The length of the CDR3 is 16 residues. Germline assignment: CDR1 MGHDK and CDR2 SYGVNS. The CDR3 region has the DNA TGTGCCAGCAGTGAGAGGCGCCCCGGGGGAACCGGGGAGCTGTTTTTT. Translated, it gives CASSERRPGGTGELFF.

This clonotype has ten or more counts. The chain carries TRBV30 and TRBJ1-6, with 7 bases aligning to TRBD1. The V gene's germline CDR1 is GTSNPN and CDR2 SVGIG (reference sequence). The CDR3 has 13 amino acids. The V and J ends lost 5 bases and 8 bases, in that order; junction bases with no gene match: 6. DNA of the CDR3: TGTGCCTGGGACCCTGACAGGGATTCACCCCTCCACTTT. It yields the protein CAWDPDRDSPLHF.

Relative to its sample, this clonotype is large. This sequence joins TRBV27 and TRBJ1-1; D might be TRBD1 (5 bases). Germline V gene sequence: CDR1 MNHEY, CDR2 SMNVEV (reference sequence). The CDR3 runs to 14 residues. Trimming pared 3 bases from V and 0 bases from J, leaving 8 bases between. The CDR3 reads CASSLGRVNTEAFF. As DNA, the CDR3 is TGTGCCAGCAGTTTGGGCAGGGTGAACACTGAAGCTTTCTTT.

By share, this clonotype counts as medium-sized. The chain joins TRBV7-2 to TRBJ1-1; D unclear. V lost 5 bases, J lost 4 bases, and 14 bases lay in between. CDR3 size: 14 residues. Germline V gene sequence: CDR1 SGHTA, CDR2 FQGNSA. The chain's CDR3 is CASSPPGRVTEAFF. CDR3 sequence (DNA): TGTGCCAGCAGCCCCCCGGGGAGGGTCACTGAAGCTTTCTTT.

Judged by abundance, this clonotype is large. The rearrangement uses TRBV18 and TRBJ1-2; TRBD1 aligns across 7 bases. Germline CDR1 is KGHSH and CDR2 is LQKENI. V was pared by 3 bases and J by 2 bases, with 0 bases of the junction left unmatched. The CDR3 runs to 13 residues. The CDR3 protein is CASSPGQNYGYTF. CDR3 nucleotides: TGTGCCAGCTCACCGGGACAGAACTATGGCTACACCTTC.

About this clonotype itself: A much larger clone sits a single nucleotide away, making a read error possible. This chain uses TRBV12-3 or TRBV12-4 with TRBJ1-1, with 9 nucleotides matching TRBD1. The CDR3 covers 15 residues. V was clipped by 5 bases and J by 1 base; unmatched bases: 5. Written as DNA, the CDR3 is TGTGCCAGCAGTCCCTGGGACAGGGCGAACACTGAAGCTTTCTTT. It yields the protein CASSPWDRANTEAFF.

In its sample, this clonotype was seen a few times. The V gene is TRBV2, the J gene TRBJ1-2; D ambiguous. CDR3 length: 13 amino acids. The germline V gene encodes CDR1 SNHLY and CDR2 FYNNEI. The germline V and J ends were trimmed by 3 bases and 2 bases, with 7 bases remaining between them. Here the CDR3 DNA reads TGTGCCAGCAGTGAGGGAAAGAACTATGGCTACACCTTC. Translating gives CASSEGKNYGYTF.

This clonotype is classed as medium-sized. The chain links TRBV29-1 to TRBJ1-2; 8 positions match TRBD1. This CDR3 contains 14 residues. J was trimmed by 9 bases and V by 0 bases; bases with no gene match: 9. CDR1 SQVTM and CDR2 ANQGSEA come from the germline V gene. This CDR3 is CSVEERTGRESYTF. Written as DNA, the CDR3 is TGCAGCGTTGAAGAGAGGACAGGGCGGGAGAGCTACACCTTC.

The chain links TRBV12-3 or TRBV12-4 to TRBJ1-1, with D possibly TRBD1 on 5 matching bases. There are 17 residues in the CDR3. V lost 6 bases and J lost 5, with 25 bases in between. CDR3 coding DNA: TGTGCCAGCAGCCGAAGGAGTATTCAGGGAGGGCAGACTGAAGCTTTCTTT. Amino acid sequence: CASSRRSIQGGQTEAFF.

The table lists this clonotype with many counts. The V and J genes are TRBV6-5 and TRBJ1-6; D is undetermined. Germline V lookup: CDR1 MNHEY, CDR2 SVGAGI. The CDR3 runs 11 residues. Trimming removed 3 bases from V and 16 bases from J, with 10 bases in between. Here the CDR3 DNA reads TGTGCCAGCAGTTATTCAGGAGAACTCCACTTT. Amino acid sequence: CASSYSGELHF.

This clonotype was observed a handful of times. The chain has TRBV6-9 and TRBJ2-7; a weak D match, TRBD1 (6 bases). V shed 2 bases and J shed 5 bases, with 10 bases lying between them. There are 13 residues in the CDR3. Per the germline V gene, CDR1 is MNHGY and CDR2 is SVAAGI. DNA for the CDR3: TGTGCCAGCAGTTATGGGAACAGGGACGAGCAGTACGTC. Its protein product is CASSYGNRDEQYV.